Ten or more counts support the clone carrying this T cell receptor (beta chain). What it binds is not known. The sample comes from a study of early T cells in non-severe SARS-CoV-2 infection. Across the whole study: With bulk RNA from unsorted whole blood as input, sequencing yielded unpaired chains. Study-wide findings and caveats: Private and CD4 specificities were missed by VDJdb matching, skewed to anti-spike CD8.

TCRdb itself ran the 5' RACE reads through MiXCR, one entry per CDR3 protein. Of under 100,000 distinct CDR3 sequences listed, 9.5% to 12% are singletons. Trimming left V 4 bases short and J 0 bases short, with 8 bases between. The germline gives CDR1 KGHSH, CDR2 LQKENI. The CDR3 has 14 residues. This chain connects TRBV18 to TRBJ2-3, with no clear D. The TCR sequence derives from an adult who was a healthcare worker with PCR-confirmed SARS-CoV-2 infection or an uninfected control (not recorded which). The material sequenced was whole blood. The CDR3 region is CASSLTPSTDTQYF. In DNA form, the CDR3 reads TGTGCCAGCTCACTCACCCCTAGCACAGATACGCAGTATTTT.